This passage covers 14 T cell receptor beta chains from one sample sequenced in a study of blood T cells in healthy people across ages. A second 7 to 11 cycle PCR used barcoded and J-beta primers. TCRdb used MiXCR to reprocess the 5' RACE reads, holding one entry per CDR3 protein. The repertoire includes around 1,900,000 distinct CDR3 sequences, 30% to 40% of them detected once, and roughly 24% sits in the top ten. The specimen sequenced was blood. These receptors all come from a human donor in good health.

V usage is TRBV19 and J usage is TRBJ2-3, with D uncertain. Trimming removed 2 bases at V and 3 bases at J, with 9 bases between. This CDR3 region has 14 residues. Germline loops: CDR1 LNHDA, CDR2 SQIVND (reference sequence). The CDR3 spells CASSIRAMTDTQYF. DNA for the CDR3: TGTGCCAGTAGTATACGGGCTATGACAGATACGCAGTATTTT.

This clonotype turned up a few times. V is TRBV20-1 and J is TRBJ2-7, with TRBD1 as a possible D gene (7 bases). The CDR3 contains 14 residues. V was shortened by 6 bases and J by 4 bases, with 19 bases between the two germline ends. Germline CDR1 DFQATT, CDR2 SNEGSKA (reference sequence). This chain's CDR3 is CSAQRRDSPYEQYF. CDR3 coding DNA: TGCAGTGCGCAGAGGCGGGACAGTCCATACGAGCAGTACTTC.

This chain links TRBV12-3 or TRBV12-4 with TRBJ2-5; D may match TRBD1 or TRBD2 (6 bases each). The CDR3 is 16 amino acids. Trimming pared 4 bases from V and 2 bases from J, leaving 17 bases between. CDR3 residues: CASSWRGAGPQETQYF. The CDR3 DNA reads TGTGCCAGCAGTTGGAGGGGGGCGGGACCTCAAGAGACCCAGTACTTC.

The chain recombines TRBV7-9 with TRBJ2-1; no clear D. The CDR3 spans 14 residues. Germline V gene sequence: CDR1 SEHNR, CDR2 FQNEAQ (reference sequence). Trimming removed 1 base at V and 6 bases at J, with 10 bases between. This CDR3 reads CASSLEGTFNEQFF. Written as DNA, the CDR3 is TGTGCCAGCAGCTTAGAAGGTACCTTCAATGAGCAGTTCTTC. Together with reference TRBV7-9 and TRBJ2-1, the CDR3 gives the full variable domain: DTGVSQNPRHKITKRGQNVTFRCDPISEHNRLYWYRQTLGQGPEFLTYFQNEAQLEKSRLLSDRFSAERPKGSFSTLEIQRTEQGDSAMYLCASSLEGTFNEQFFGPGTRLTVL.

The rearrangement joins TRBV6-9 to TRBJ1-4; D is undetermined. Germline-derived CDR1 and CDR2 are MNHGY and SVAAGI. CDR3 length equals 17 residues. V was trimmed by 5 bases and J by 1 base, leaving 17 bases between them. In nucleotides, the CDR3 is TGTGCCAGCAGTAATCCCGGGCCCGGGGTAACTAATGAAAAACTGTTTTTT. This sequence encodes CASSNPGPGVTNEKLFF.

The chain uses TRBV7-3 and TRBJ1-2; the D is unclear. V was pared by 1 base and J by 1 base, with 10 bases between. The CDR3 covers 15 residues. Germline V gene data show CDR1 as SGHTA and CDR2 as FQGTGA. The CDR3 DNA sequence: TGTGCCAGCAGCTTAATCCCAGGTTTTAACTATGGCTACACCTTC. Translated: CASSLIPGFNYGYTF.

This clonotype was found a few times. This sequence joins TRBV4-2 and TRBJ2-1, with 15 bases matching TRBD2. Germline values: CDR1 LGHNA, CDR2 YNFKEQ. The CDR3 runs to 19 residues. Trimming at V came to 5 bases and at J to 6 bases, leaving 14 bases not matched to a gene. As DNA, the CDR3 is TGTGCCAGCAGCGTGCAGCGGACTAGCGGGGGGGCGTCCGTCAATGAGCAGTTCTTC. It specifies CASSVQRTSGGASVNEQFF.

The chain is built from TRBV4-3 and TRBJ2-2; TRBD1 matches at 12 bases. The J segment lost 7 bases and the V segment lost 0 bases, leaving 6 bases of the junction unmatched. This CDR3 contains 17 residues. In germline, CDR1 is LGHNA, CDR2 YSLEER. CDR3 coding DNA: TGCGCCAGCAGCCAAGACGGGACAGGGGGCGAAAACGGGGAGCTGTTTTTT. Residues: CASSQDGTGGENGELFF.

This clonotype was seen only a few times. The chain is built from TRBV7-9 and TRBJ2-7, with 8 nucleotides matching TRBD1. The J segment lost 5 bases and the V segment lost 5 bases, leaving 8 bases of the junction unmatched. The germline V gene has CDR1 SEHNR and CDR2 FQNEAQ (reference sequence). CDR3 size: 14 residues. The CDR3 region is CASSPGQEGDEQYF. CDR3 DNA: TGTGCCAGCAGCCCGGGACAGGAGGGGGACGAGCAGTACTTC.

This clonotype came up a few times. The chain joins TRBV10-3 to TRBJ1-1; 9 bases line up with TRBD1. V dropped 5 bases and J dropped 11; count of bases not matched to a gene: 12. CDR1 is ENHRY and CDR2 is SYGVKD in the germline V gene. There are 14 residues in the CDR3. The CDR3 bases are TGTGCCATCAGTATTACGGGACAGGGCACTGGGGCTTTCTTT. Its translation is CAISITGQGTGAFF.

This chain uses TRBV29-1 with TRBJ2-1; TRBD1 aligns across 7 bases. J lost 10 bases, V lost 5 bases, and 20 bases had no gene match. Per germline, CDR1 SQVTM and CDR2 ANQGSEA. The CDR3 loop spans 16 amino acids. This chain's CDR3 is CSVSFAGTDNSYEQFF. DNA of the CDR3: TGCAGCGTTTCTTTCGCCGGGACAGATAACTCCTACGAGCAGTTCTTC.

The chain has TRBV20-1 and TRBJ2-7; 7 nucleotides align to TRBD2. The ends lost 5 bases at V and 6 bases at J; junction bases unmatched: 13. Germline V lookup: CDR1 DFQATT, CDR2 SNEGSKA (reference sequence). The CDR3 is 14 amino acids. The CDR3 region has the DNA TGCAGTGCTTCCATGGGGGGGGGTTGGCTCGAGCAGTACTTC. This encodes CSASMGGGWLEQYF.

V is TRBV7-2 and J is TRBJ2-1; the D gene is possibly TRBD1 (5 bases). The V gene lost 5 bases and the J gene lost 7 bases, with 15 bases spanning the gap. Germline CDR1 reads SGHTA; CDR2 reads FQGNSA. The CDR3 is 14 residues long. CDR3 nucleotides: TGTGCCAGCAGCCCCAGTTCAGGGCGAAATGAGCAGTTCTTC. Encoded protein: CASSPSSGRNEQFF.

J is TRBJ2-1 and V is TRBV12-5; 9 bases map to TRBD2. V lost 7 bases and J lost 8; bases outside the gene matches: 9. CDR3 length: 14 amino acids. CDR1 LGHNT and CDR2 FRNRAP come from the germline V gene. The CDR3: CASVGRGGIDEQFF. The CDR3 DNA is TGTGCTAGTGTGGGGCGGGGGGGCATCGATGAGCAGTTCTTC. The entire variable domain, with the rest obtained from reference TRBV12-5 and TRBJ2-1, is as follows: DARVTQTPRHKVTEMGQEVTMRCQPILGHNTVFWYRQTMMQGLELLAYFRNRAPLDDSGMPKDRFSAEMPDATLATLKIQPSEPRDSAVYFCASVGRGGIDEQFFGPGTRLTVL.